One sample yielded the 7 T cell receptor beta chains listed below, sequenced in a study of blood T cell repertoires in COVID-19. The protocol was immunoSEQ multiplex PCR, while the TCRdb copy is restricted to in-frame clones and leaves out a portion. The table shows some 330,000 clones, with roughly 90% occurring only once. Sample: peripheral blood. Receptors originate from a woman aged 25 to 45 with COVID-19, enrolled during active disease.

The chain carries TRBV27 and TRBJ2-7; the D is unclear. The V gene's germline CDR1 is MNHEY and CDR2 SMNVEV (reference sequence). The CDR3 consists of 13 residues. V shed 3 bases and J shed 0 bases, with 6 bases lying between them. The CDR3 region is CASSFSVSYEQYF. In nucleotides, the CDR3 is TGTGCCAGCAGTTTTTCGGTCTCCTACGAGCAGTACTTC.

This chain uses TRBV11-3 with TRBJ2-3; TRBD2 matches at 9 bases. From germline, CDR1 is SGHNT and CDR2 YENEEA. V dropped 4 bases and J dropped 0; count of bases not matched to a gene: 2. The CDR3 is 15 amino acids. This CDR3 is CASSSAGGSTDTQYF. DNA for the CDR3: TGTGCCAGCAGCTCGGCGGGGGGGAGCACAGATACGCAGTATTTT. The full variable domain, its missing parts supplied by reference TRBV11-3 and TRBJ2-3, is EAGVVQSPRYKIIEKKQPVAFWCNPISGHNTLYWYLQNLGQGPELLIRYENEEAVDDSQLPKDRFSAERLKGVDSTLKIQPAELGDSAVYLCASSSAGGSTDTQYFGPGTRLTVL.

This chain links TRBV7-9 with TRBJ2-5, with D possibly TRBD1 on 6 matching bases. Germline loops: CDR1 SEHNR, CDR2 FQNEAQ (reference sequence). V lost 5 bases to trimming and J lost 5 bases, with 15 bases between them. The CDR3 covers 14 residues. The CDR3 DNA is TGTGCCAGCAGCCCAGGGGTAGCTTTCGAGACCCAGTACTTC. This translates into CASSPGVAFETQYF.

The chain joins TRBV2 to TRBJ1-2; 7 bases fit TRBD1. The CDR3 runs 13 residues. V gave up 10 bases and J gave up 2 bases; unmatched junction bases: 7. CDR1 SNHLY and CDR2 FYNNEI come from the germline V gene. The CDR3 spells CANVLQGNYGYTF. The CDR3 region has the DNA TGTGCCAACGTTCTACAGGGGAACTATGGCTACACCTTC. The entire variable domain, with the rest obtained from reference TRBV2 and TRBJ1-2, is as follows: EPEVTQTPSHQVTQMGQEVILRCVPISNHLYFYWYRQILGQKVEFLVSFYNNEISEKSEIFDDQFSVERPDGSNFTLKIRSTKLEDSAMYFCANVLQGNYGYTFGSGTRLTVV.

V and J are TRBV3-1 (or the pseudogene TRBV3-2) and TRBJ1-6, with 10 bases lining up with TRBD1. The V segment lost 7 bases and the J segment 8 bases; nucleotides outside the gene matches: 8. CDR1 is LGHDT and CDR2 is YNNKEL in the germline V gene (reference sequence). There are 15 residues in the CDR3. CDR3 region: CASTTGQGVYSPLHF. CDR3 bases: TGTGCCAGCACAACCGGACAGGGGGTTTATTCACCCCTCCACTTT.

This chain links TRBV7-3 with TRBJ2-1, with a possible D match to TRBD2 (6 bases). The CDR3 has 13 amino acids. The V and J ends lost 1 base and 6 bases respectively, with 7 bases between them. CDR1 and CDR2 (germline): SGHTA, FQGTGA. The CDR3 nucleotides read TGTGCCAGCAGCTTAATAGCGGCCAATGAGCAGTTCTTC. This gives the protein CASSLIAANEQFF.

The gene calls are TRBV9 and TRBJ1-4; TRBD1 agrees at 8 bases. Germline V gives CDR1 SGDLS, CDR2 YYNGEE. Trimming took 3 bases from V and 2 from J; bases not matched to a gene: 3. This CDR3 has 15 amino acids. The CDR3 DNA reads as TGTGCCAGCAGCGCTGGACAGGGCACTAATGAAAAACTGTTTTTT. This sequence encodes CASSAGQGTNEKLFF. Using reference TRBV9 and TRBJ1-4 for the parts outside the CDR3, the full variable domain is DSGVTQTPKHLITATGQRVTLRCSPRSGDLSVYWYQQSLDQGLQFLIQYYNGEERAKGNILERFSAQQFPDLHSELNLSSLELGDSALYFCASSAGQGTNEKLFFGSGTQLSVL.